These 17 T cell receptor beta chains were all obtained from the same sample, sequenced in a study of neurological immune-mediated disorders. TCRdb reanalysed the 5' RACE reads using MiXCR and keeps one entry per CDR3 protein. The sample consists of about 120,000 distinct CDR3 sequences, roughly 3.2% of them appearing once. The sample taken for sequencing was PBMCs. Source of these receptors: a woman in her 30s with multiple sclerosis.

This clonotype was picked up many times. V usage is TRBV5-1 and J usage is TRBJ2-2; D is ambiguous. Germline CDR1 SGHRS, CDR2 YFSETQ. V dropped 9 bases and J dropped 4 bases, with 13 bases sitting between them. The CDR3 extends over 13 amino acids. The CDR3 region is CAKTFQLTGELFF. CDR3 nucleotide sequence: TGCGCCAAGACGTTTCAGCTCACCGGGGAGCTGTTTTTT.

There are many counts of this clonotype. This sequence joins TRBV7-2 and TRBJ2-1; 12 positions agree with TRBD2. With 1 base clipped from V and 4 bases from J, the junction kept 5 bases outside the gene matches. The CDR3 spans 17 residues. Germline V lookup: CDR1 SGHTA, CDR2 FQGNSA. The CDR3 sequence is CASSLDLAGGSYNEQFF. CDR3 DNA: TGTGCCAGCAGCTTAGATCTAGCGGGGGGGTCTTACAATGAGCAGTTCTTC. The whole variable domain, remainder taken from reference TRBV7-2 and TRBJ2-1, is GAGVSQSPSNKVTEKGKDVELRCDPISGHTALYWYRQSLGQGLEFLIYFQGNSAPDKSGLPSDRFSAERTGGSVSTLTIQRTQQEDSAVYLCASSLDLAGGSYNEQFFGPGTRLTVL.

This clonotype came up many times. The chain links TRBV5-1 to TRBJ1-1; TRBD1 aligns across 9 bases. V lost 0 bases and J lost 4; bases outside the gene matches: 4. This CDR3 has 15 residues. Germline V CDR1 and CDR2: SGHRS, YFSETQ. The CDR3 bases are TGCGCCAGCAGCTTGGAGGGACAGGGTCCCACTGAAGCTTTCTTT. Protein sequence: CASSLEGQGPTEAFF.

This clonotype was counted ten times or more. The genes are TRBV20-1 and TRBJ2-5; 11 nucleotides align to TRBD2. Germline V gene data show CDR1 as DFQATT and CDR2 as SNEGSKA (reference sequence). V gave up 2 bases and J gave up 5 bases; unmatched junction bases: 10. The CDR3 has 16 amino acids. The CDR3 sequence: CSARSTSGGAVETQYF. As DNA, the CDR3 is TGCAGTGCTAGAAGCACTAGCGGGGGCGCGGTTGAGACCCAGTACTTC.

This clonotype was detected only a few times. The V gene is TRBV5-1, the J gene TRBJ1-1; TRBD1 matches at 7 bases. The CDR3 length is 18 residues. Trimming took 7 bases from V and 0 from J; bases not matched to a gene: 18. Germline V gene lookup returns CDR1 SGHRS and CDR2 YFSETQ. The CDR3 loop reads CASSSFERTGFLNTEAFF. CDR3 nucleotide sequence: TGCGCCAGCTCCTCCTTTGAGAGGACAGGTTTTCTGAACACTGAAGCTTTCTTT. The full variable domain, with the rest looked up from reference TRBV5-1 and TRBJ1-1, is KAGVTQTPRYLIKTRGQQVTLSCSPISGHRSVSWYQQTPGQGLQFLFEYFSETQRNKGNFPGRFSGRQFSNSRSEMNVSTLELGDSALYLCASSSFERTGFLNTEAFFGQGTRLTVV.

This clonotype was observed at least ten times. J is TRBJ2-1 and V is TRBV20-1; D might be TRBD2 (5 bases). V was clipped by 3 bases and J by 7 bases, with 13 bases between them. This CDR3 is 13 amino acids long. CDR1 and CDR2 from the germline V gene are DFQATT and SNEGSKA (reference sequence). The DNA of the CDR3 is TGCAGTGCTAGGGGATTAGCGCGGAATGAGCAGTTCTTC. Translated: CSARGLARNEQFF.

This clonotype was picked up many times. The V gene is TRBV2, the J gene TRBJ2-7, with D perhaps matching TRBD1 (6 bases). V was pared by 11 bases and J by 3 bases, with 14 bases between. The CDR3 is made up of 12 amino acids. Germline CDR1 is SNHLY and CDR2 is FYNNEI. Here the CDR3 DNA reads TGTGCCGGGGGCCAGTCGAGCTACGAGCAGTACTTC. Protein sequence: CAGGQSSYEQYF.

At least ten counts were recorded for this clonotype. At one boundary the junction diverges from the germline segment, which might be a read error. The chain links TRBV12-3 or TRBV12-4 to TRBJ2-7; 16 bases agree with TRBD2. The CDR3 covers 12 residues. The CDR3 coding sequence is TGTGCCAGCAGTCCCGGGACTAGCGGGGGGGCGTTC. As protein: CASSPGTSGGAF.

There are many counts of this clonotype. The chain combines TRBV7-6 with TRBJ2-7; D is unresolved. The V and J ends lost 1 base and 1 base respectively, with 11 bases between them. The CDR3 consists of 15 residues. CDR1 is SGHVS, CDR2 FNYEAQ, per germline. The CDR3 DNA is TGTGCCAGCAGCTTAGGAGGAACTCCTTCCTACGAGCAGTACTTC. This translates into CASSLGGTPSYEQYF.

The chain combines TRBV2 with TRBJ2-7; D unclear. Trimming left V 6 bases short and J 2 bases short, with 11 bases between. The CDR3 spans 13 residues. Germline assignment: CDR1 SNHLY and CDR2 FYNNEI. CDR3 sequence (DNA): TGTGCCAGCAGACCCAACCCCGCCTACGAGCAGTACTTC. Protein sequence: CASRPNPAYEQYF.

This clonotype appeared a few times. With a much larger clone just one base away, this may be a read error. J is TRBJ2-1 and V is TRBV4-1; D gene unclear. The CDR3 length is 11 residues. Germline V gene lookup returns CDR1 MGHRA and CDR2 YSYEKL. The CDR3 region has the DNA TGCGACAGCAGCCTCTGGGATGAGCAGTTCTTC. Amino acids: CDSSLWDEQFF.

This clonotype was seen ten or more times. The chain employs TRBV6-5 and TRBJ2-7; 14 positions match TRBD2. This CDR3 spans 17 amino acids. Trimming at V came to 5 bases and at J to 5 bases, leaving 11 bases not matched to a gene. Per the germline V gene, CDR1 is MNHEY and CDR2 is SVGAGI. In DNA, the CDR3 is TGTGCCAGCAGTCTCAGGACTAGCGGGAGGAGGGCCCACGAGCAGTACTTC. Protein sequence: CASSLRTSGRRAHEQYF.

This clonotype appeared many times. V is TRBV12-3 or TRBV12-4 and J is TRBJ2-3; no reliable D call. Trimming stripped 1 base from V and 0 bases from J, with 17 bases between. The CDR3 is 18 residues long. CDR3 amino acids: CASSLDSALTLSTDTQYF. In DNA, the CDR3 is TGTGCCAGCAGTTTAGACTCCGCACTTACCCTGAGCACAGATACGCAGTATTTT.

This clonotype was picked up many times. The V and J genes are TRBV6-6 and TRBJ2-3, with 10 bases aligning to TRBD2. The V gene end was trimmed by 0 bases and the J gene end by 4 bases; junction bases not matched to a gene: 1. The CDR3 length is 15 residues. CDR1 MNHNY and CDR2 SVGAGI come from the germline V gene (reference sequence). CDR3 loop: CASSYSGLASDTQYF. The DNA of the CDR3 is TGTGCCAGCAGTTACTCGGGACTAGCGTCAGATACGCAGTATTTT.

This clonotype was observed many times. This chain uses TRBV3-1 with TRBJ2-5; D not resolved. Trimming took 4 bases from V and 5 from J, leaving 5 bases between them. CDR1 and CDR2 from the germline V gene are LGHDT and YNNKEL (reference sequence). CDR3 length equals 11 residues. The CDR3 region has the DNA TGTGCCAGCAGCCGAGGTGAGACCCAGTACTTC. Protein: CASSRGETQYF.

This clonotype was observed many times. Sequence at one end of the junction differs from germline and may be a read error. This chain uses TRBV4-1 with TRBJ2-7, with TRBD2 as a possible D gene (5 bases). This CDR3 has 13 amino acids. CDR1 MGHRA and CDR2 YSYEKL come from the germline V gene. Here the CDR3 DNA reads TGTGCCAGCAGCCAAGGACTCGGCTACGAGCAGTACTTC. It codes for CASSQGLGYEQYF.

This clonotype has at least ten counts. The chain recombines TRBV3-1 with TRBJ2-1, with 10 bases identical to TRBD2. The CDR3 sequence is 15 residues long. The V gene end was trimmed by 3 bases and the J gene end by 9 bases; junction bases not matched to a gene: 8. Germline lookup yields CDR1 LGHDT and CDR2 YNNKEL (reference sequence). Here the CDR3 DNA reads TGTGCCAGCAGCCATCGTCTAGCGGGAGAGGTTGAGCAGTTCTTC. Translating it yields CASSHRLAGEVEQFF.